This TCR beta chain is drawn from a study of radiotherapy plus CTLA-4 blockade in lung cancer. Study-wide background: Patients showed objective responses in about 20% of cases, and disease control was achieved by 25% to 35%. Study findings and constraints: The authors reported that early blood T cell clone dynamics, with interferon-beta, best predicted response. Clones of tumor-derived TCRs expanded in blood after radiotherapy plus ipilimumab.

Lung cancer patients with chemo-refractory metastatic non-small-cell disease were given focal radiation plus CTLA-4 blockade with ipilimumab. With 4 bases clipped from V and 7 bases from J, the junction kept 7 bases outside the gene matches. The CDR3 is 15 amino acids. From germline, CDR1 is MDHEN and CDR2 SYDVKM. Sequencing was performed with immunoSEQ multiplex PCR; in TCRdb, only in-frame clones are kept and a portion is missing. The sample lists over 35,000 clones; roughly four fifths were seen once. Concerning this clone itself: Its specificity is unknown.

The sample in question was peripheral blood, obtained from a patient treated with radiotherapy plus ipilimumab. This TCR was sampled from a human donor with non-small cell lung cancer whose response to radiotherapy plus ipilimumab could not be evaluated. The chain links TRBV28 to TRBJ1-5; 10 nucleotides match TRBD1. The CDR3 reads CASSSSGTGAQPQHF. The CDR3 DNA reads TGTGCCAGCAGTTCCTCCGGGACAGGGGCGCAGCCCCAGCATTTT. Using reference TRBV28 and TRBJ1-5 for the parts outside the CDR3, the full variable domain is DVKVTQSSRYLVKRTGEKVFLECVQDMDHENMFWYRQDPGLGLRLIYFSYDVKMKEKGDIPEGYSVSREKKERFSLILESASTNQTSMYLCASSSSGTGAQPQHFGDGTRLSIL.